A selection of T cell receptor beta chains follows, all from one sample in a study of identical twins. MiXCR, run by TCRdb on the 5' RACE reads, gives a single entry per CDR3 protein. The sample yields some 760,000 distinct CDR3 sequences, about 18% seen once. This same sample was also taken into another study, of T cells expressing NK-cell markers.

Material for sequencing was PBMCs. The receptors shown here come from a woman aged 18-29 years in good health. The CDR3 runs from the conserved cysteine through the conserved F or W.

CDR3	V
CSVDGAVTDTQYF	TRBV29-1
CASSQVRGVREQYF	TRBV4-3
CASSVFRDSPLHF	TRBV6-1
CASSSSGQSQQLNTEAFF	TRBV5-1
CASSQSRGDGYEQYF	TRBV11-2
CASGLLGRDLYF	TRBV12-5
CASSTNSGNTIYF	TRBV7-2
CSATFDRAEAEAFF	TRBV20-1
CASSFRIGGWYGYTF	TRBV5-6
CSARDDRANSPLHF	TRBV20-1
CASSLWGQPWDF	TRBV28
CASSQGQGPDTQYF	TRBV7-6
CASSIASPPDTQYF	TRBV12-3/TRBV12-4
CSAEKLAGGQDTQYF	TRBV20-1
CASSHGVRETQYF	TRBV3-1
CASSLSPGEAYEQYF	TRBV27
CASRQEEGRNTEAFF	TRBV7-2
CASSSGRAGNTIYF	TRBV6-5
CASSYARNSGNSPLHF	TRBV6-5
CSARIPGQQETQYF	TRBV20-1
CASSQESSSLFTYEQYF	TRBV4-3
CASSLEAYTEAFF	TRBV5-1
CASSVSYRGSTDTQYF	TRBV18
CASSFTGQLNSPLHF	TRBV13
CASSYSKGSGVTQYF	TRBV6-5
CASLDRGKEKLFF	TRBV12-3/TRBV12-4
CASSRGTAGELFF	TRBV12-3/TRBV12-4
CSLRESSPYNEQFF	TRBV29-1
CASRPMTGTSTDTQYF	TRBV19
CASSKGLAGGPRSDEQFF	TRBV5-1
CSASRTGLQETQYF	TRBV20-1
CASSLEWANDEQFF	TRBV7-2
CASSGGGAVNEQFF	TRBV9
CATKHSPGTGRDEQFF	TRBV15
CASSSGREFGSQYF	TRBV5-6
CASSLSWLSWEQYF	TRBV7-2
CASSQDVSGTSYREQFF	TRBV4-3
CASSRLTPTGPTYEQYF	TRBV12-3/TRBV12-4
CASSFPGANTGELFF	TRBV11-2
CASSTRGKFLETQYF	TRBV6-1
CASSRNSNTEAFF	TRBV18
CASSNPTSGGPDTGELFF	TRBV21-1
CASSLGTSGVVDTQYF	TRBV4-3
CASRRTGKVDGYTF	TRBV6-1